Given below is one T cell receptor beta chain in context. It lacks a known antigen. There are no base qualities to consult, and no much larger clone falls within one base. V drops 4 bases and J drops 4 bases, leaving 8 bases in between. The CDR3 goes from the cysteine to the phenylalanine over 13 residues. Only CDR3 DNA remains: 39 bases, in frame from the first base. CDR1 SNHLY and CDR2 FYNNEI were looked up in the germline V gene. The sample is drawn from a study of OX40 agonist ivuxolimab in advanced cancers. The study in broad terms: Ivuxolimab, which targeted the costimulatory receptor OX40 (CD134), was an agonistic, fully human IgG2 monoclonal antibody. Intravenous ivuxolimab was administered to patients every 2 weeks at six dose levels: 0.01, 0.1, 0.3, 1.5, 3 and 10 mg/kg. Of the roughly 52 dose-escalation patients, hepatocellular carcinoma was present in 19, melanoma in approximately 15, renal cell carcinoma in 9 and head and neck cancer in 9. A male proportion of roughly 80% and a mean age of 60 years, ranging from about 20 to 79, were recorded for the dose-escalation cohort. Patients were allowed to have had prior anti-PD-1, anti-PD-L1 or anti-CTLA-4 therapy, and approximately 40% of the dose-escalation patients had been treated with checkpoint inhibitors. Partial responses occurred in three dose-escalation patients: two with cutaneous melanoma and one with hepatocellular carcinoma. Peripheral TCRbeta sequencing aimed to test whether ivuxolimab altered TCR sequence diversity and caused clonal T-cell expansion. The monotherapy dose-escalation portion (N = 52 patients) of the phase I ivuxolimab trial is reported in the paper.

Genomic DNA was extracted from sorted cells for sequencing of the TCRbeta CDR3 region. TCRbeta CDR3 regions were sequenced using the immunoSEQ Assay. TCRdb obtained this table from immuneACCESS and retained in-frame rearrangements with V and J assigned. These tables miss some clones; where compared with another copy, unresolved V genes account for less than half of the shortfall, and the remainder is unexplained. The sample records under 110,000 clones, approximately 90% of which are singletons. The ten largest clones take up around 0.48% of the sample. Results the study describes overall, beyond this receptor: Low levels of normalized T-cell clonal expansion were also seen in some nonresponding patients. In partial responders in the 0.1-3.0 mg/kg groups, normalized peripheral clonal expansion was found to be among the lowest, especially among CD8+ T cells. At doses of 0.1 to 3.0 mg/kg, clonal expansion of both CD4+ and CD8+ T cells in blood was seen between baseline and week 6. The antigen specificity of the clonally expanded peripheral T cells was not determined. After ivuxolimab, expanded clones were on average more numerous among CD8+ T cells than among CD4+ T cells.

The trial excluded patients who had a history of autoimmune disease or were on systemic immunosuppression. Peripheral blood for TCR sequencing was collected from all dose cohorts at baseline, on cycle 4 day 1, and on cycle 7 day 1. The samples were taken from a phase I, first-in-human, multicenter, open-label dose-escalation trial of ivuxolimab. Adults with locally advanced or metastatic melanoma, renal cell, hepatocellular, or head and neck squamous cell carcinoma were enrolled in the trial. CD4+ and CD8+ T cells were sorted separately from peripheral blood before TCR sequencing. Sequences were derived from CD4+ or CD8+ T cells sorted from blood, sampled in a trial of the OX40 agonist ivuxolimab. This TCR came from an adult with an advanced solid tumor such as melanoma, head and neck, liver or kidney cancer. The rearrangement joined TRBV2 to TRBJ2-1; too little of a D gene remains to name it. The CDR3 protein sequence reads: CASSGDSYNEQFF. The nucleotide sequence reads TGTGCCAGCAGTGGTGACTCATACAATGAGCAGTTCTTC.